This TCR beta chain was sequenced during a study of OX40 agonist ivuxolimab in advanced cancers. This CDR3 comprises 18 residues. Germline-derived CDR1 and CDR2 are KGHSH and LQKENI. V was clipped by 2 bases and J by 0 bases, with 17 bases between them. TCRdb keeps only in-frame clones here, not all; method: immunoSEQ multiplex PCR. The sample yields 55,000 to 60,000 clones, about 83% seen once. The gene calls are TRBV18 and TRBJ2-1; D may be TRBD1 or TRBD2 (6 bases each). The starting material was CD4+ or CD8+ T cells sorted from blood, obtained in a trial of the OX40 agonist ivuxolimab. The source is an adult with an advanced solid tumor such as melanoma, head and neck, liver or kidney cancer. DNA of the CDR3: TGTGCCAGCTCACCATACGGTTTGGGGGGCCTCTCCTACAATGAGCAGTTCTTC. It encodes CASSPYGLGGLSYNEQFF.